This TCR beta chain was captured by sequencing in a study of beta chain features in type 1 diabetes. Study results and limitations: Moderate but significant shortening of TCRB CDR3s was recorded in all four CD4+ subsets from Type 1 diabetes patients. Insertions were fewer and deletions more numerous at VDJ junctions in type 1 diabetes patients.

Notes on this clone: Its matching antigen is unknown.

Every donor had blood drawn once into heparin, approximately 110 mL on average. The whole isolated RNA underwent reverse transcription, so sequencing captured expressed TCRB transcripts. Assay: immunoSEQ multiplex PCR; the TCRdb copy retains only in-frame clones and omits some. There are roughly 250,000 clones in the sample; roughly 22% occur only once, and around 0.03% lies in the top ten. Germline CDR1 SGHVS, CDR2 FQNEAQ. This CDR3 comprises 16 residues. V was pared by 2 bases and J by 5 bases, with 6 bases of the junction left unmatched. The TCR originated in a woman aged 40 to 55 with type 1 diabetes. The chain uses TRBV7-8 and TRBJ2-5; 12 bases map to TRBD1. The specimen sequenced was naive CD4+ T cells from blood. The CDR3 loop reads CASSLRRDRGLETQYF. The CDR3 bases are TGTGCCAGCAGCTTACGCCGGGACAGGGGGCTGGAGACCCAGTACTTC.